This T cell receptor beta chain was profiled in a study of T cells after yellow fever vaccination. Findings and limits, study-wide: Abundant clonotypes from the bulk population could contaminate FACS-sorted repertoires. CD4 and CD8 compartments shared a small share of clonotypes. A weaker but faster secondary response was observed, peaking on day 5 versus 15.

UMIs and a universal primer site were added when TCR cDNA was made by 5'RACE template switching. TCRdb re-analysed the 5' RACE reads in MiXCR, keeping a single row per CDR3 protein. The table shows approximately 250,000 distinct CDR3 sequences, with roughly 6.3% occurring only once. This CDR3 comprises 14 residues. Trimming removed 6 bases from V and 6 bases from J; junction bases left unmatched: 13. Germline loops: CDR1 DFQATT, CDR2 SNEGSKA (reference sequence). This clonotype was counted a few times. The antigen is unknown. The sequence came from a man aged 25 to 45 who received the YFV17D yellow fever vaccine. The sequencing used CD4+ T cells sorted from PBMCs, collected on the day of the yellow fever booster vaccination. This chain joins TRBV20-1 and TRBJ2-7; 8 nucleotides line up with TRBD1. The CDR3 region is CSAAGGRGQVEQYF. DNA for the CDR3: TGCAGTGCCGCCGGCGGCAGGGGGCAGGTCGAGCAGTACTTC.